This TCR beta chain derives from a study of CD8+ T cells in alopecia areata. The wider study: Treated patients took oral tofacitinib at 5 to 10 mg twice daily. Overall study findings and caveats: Sequence data from scalp samples additionally include resident alphabeta T cells of normal skin.

As the sequencing template, cDNA was produced by extracting RNA and reverse transcribing it. TCRdb keeps only in-frame clones here, not all; method: immunoSEQ multiplex PCR. The profile shows 7,500 to 10,000 clones, roughly three fifths of them singletons. Remarks on this clone: No antigen is known for it.

Both peripheral blood and punch biopsies of lesional scalp skin were obtained from patients who had alopecia areata. The V and J ends lost 1 base and 9 bases respectively, with 4 bases between them. The CDR3 extends over 12 amino acids. Germline CDR1 is SGHTA and CDR2 is FQGNSA. The sample taken for sequencing was skin. The chain is built from TRBV7-2 and TRBJ2-6; D not resolved. The TCR comes from a human donor with alopecia areata. CDR3 bases: TGTGCCAGCAGCTTAGTTCTCAACGTCCTGACTTTC. Encoded protein: CASSLVLNVLTF.